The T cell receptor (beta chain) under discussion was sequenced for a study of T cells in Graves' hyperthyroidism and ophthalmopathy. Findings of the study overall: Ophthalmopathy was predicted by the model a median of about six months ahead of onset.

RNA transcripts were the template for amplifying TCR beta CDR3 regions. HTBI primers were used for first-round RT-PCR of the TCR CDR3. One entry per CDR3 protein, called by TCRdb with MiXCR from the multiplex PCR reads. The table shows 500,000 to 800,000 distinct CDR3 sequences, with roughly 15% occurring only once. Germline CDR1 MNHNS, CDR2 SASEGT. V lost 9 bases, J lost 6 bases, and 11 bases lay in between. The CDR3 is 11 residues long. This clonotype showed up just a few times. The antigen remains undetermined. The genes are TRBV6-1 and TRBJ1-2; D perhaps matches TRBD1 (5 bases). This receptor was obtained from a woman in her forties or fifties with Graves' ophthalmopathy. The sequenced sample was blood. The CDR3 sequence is CASQGGNGYTF. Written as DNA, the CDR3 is TGTGCCAGTCAGGGAGGGAATGGCTACACCTTC.